One sample yielded the 4 T cell receptor beta chains listed below, sequenced in a study of T cell responses to AZD1222 COVID-19 vaccine. Measured with immunoSEQ multiplex PCR; TCRdb has only the in-frame clones, and not every one. The sample carries tens of thousands of clones, under 90% recorded once. The source material was peripheral blood, sampled on day 0 of AZD1222 vaccination. Receptors were obtained from an adult in good health.

V and J are TRBV28 and TRBJ1-2, with 9 bases aligning to TRBD1. V trimming: 7 bases; J trimming: 2 bases; junction bases outside the gene matches: 8. The CDR3 totals 15 residues. Germline CDR1 MDHEN, CDR2 SYDVKM. The CDR3 DNA follows: TGTGCCAGCACCTACCTCGACAGGGGGAACTATGGCTACACCTTC. It encodes CASTYLDRGNYGYTF.

This chain joins TRBV18 and TRBJ1-1; D gene uncertain. CDR1 and CDR2 (germline): KGHSH, LQKENI. Deletions cut 3 bases from V and 3 bases from J, with 5 bases between. The CDR3 totals 12 residues. Here the CDR3 reads CASSPIDTEAFF. The CDR3 nucleotides read TGTGCCAGCTCACCTATCGACACTGAAGCTTTCTTT. Based on the CDR3 plus reference TRBV18 and TRBJ1-1, the full variable domain is NAGVMQNPRHLVRRRGQEARLRCSPMKGHSHVYWYRQLPEEGLKFMVYLQKENIIDESGMPKERFSAEFPKEGPSILRIQQVVRGDSAAYFCASSPIDTEAFFGQGTRLTVV.

V and J are TRBV28 and TRBJ1-6, with 7 bases aligning to TRBD1. V lost 7 bases, J lost 5 bases, and 5 bases stayed unmatched. The germline V gene encodes CDR1 MDHEN and CDR2 SYDVKM. The CDR3 runs 14 residues. CDR3 region: CASIGTVNNSPLHF. The CDR3 bases are TGTGCCAGCATCGGGACAGTAAATAATTCACCCCTCCACTTT. The whole variable domain, filled in from reference TRBV28 and TRBJ1-6, reads DVKVTQSSRYLVKRTGEKVFLECVQDMDHENMFWYRQDPGLGLRLIYFSYDVKMKEKGDIPEGYSVSREKKERFSLILESASTNQTSMYLCASIGTVNNSPLHFGNGTRLTVT.

The gene calls are TRBV10-2 and TRBJ1-1, with D possibly TRBD1 on 6 matching bases. V shed 4 bases and J shed 12 bases, with 15 bases lying between them. There are 12 residues in the CDR3. Germline-derived CDR1 and CDR2 are WSHSY and SAAADI. The CDR3 DNA follows: TGCGCCAGCAGTGGGAACGGGGACAAACCTTTCTTT. Encoded protein: CASSGNGDKPFF.